Listed below are T cell receptor beta chains from one sample, sequenced in a study of cytomegalovirus exposure and HLA in healthy donors. This table comes from immunoSEQ multiplex PCR, and its TCRdb copy is limited to in-frame clones, with some not included. The repertoire consists of around 70,000 clones, with roughly 60% occurring once and the leading ten covering approximately 3%. The sample comprised PBMCs. These receptor sequences come from a man aged 30 to 39 in good health and CMV-seronegative. CDR3s leave out the opening cysteine and the closing phenylalanine or tryptophan. The order of the fields is V gene, J gene, clone size, CDR3 protein. The size field is filled for only some rows; it gives once, few, many or a size class.

V gene: TRBV18
J gene: TRBJ1-5
clone size: NA
CDR3 protein: ASSPLDNNQPQH

V gene: TRBV2
J gene: TRBJ1-1
clone size: once
CDR3 protein: ASSETSRGAF

V gene: TRBV16
J gene: TRBJ1-6
clone size: NA
CDR3 protein: ASSQWSGSPLH

V gene: TRBV6-6
J gene: TRBJ2-5
clone size: NA
CDR3 protein: ASSYNSGGEETQY

V gene: TRBV9
J gene: TRBJ2-1
clone size: NA
CDR3 protein: ASSVAWQGGWNEQF

V gene: TRBV9
J gene: TRBJ1-4
clone size: few
CDR3 protein: ASSVGTGGEKLF

V gene: TRBV25-1
J gene: TRBJ1-4
clone size: once
CDR3 protein: ASSVPGQRTEKLF

V gene: TRBV7-2
J gene: TRBJ2-7
clone size: NA
CDR3 protein: ASSPQTEAYEQY

V gene: TRBV5-1
J gene: TRBJ1-2
clone size: NA
CDR3 protein: ASRGTGGDYGYT

V gene: TRBV20-1
J gene: TRBJ1-1
clone size: few
CDR3 protein: SAIGQDEAF

V gene: TRBV2
J gene: TRBJ1-1
clone size: once
CDR3 protein: ASGTENTEAF

V gene: TRBV29-1
J gene: TRBJ1-3
clone size: NA
CDR3 protein: SVAGGVGPGNTIY

V gene: TRBV6-4
J gene: TRBJ2-1
clone size: NA
CDR3 protein: ASREGAGAGINEQF

V gene: TRBV5-1
J gene: TRBJ1-2
clone size: NA
CDR3 protein: ASSLLLGEDGYT

V gene: TRBV7-2
J gene: TRBJ2-3
clone size: NA
CDR3 protein: ASSLLSGLPTDTQY

V gene: TRBV30
J gene: TRBJ2-2
clone size: NA
CDR3 protein: AWDISTGELF